The 29 T cell receptor beta chains presented below share a single source sample, sequenced in a study of a mutant IDH1 vaccine in newly diagnosed glioma. Produced via immunoSEQ multiplex PCR; TCRdb's table is partial and in-frame only. The sample has 45,000 to 65,000 clones; roughly 90% are singletons. For these receptors, no antigen is known. Time point specified: week 11, during vaccination. What each vaccine dose contained was 300 ug of mutant IDH1 20-mer peptide, accompanied by topical imiquimod. This material consisted of PBMCs, taken from a glioma patient whose treatment included an IDH1 peptide vaccine. The receptors here all came from a man in his fifties or sixties with glioma.

The V and J genes are TRBV5-1 and TRBJ1-3; D not resolved. The V gene's germline CDR1 is SGHRS and CDR2 YFSETQ. The CDR3 is made up of 15 amino acids. Deletions cut 4 bases from V and 0 bases from J, with 11 bases between. This chain's CDR3 is CASSPGSGSGNTIYF. CDR3 in DNA: TGCGCCAGCAGCCCGGGGAGTGGCTCTGGAAACACCATATATTTT.

The rearrangement links TRBV28 to TRBJ2-2, with 9 positions matching TRBD2. V shed 11 bases and J 5 bases; nucleotides not matched to a gene: 9. This CDR3 has 14 amino acids. Germline V CDR1 and CDR2: MDHEN, SYDVKM. The CDR3 spells CAGKAGGRTGELFF. The DNA for the CDR3 is TGTGCCGGCAAAGCGGGAGGAAGGACCGGGGAGCTGTTTTTT.

The gene calls are TRBV5-5 and TRBJ2-2; 14 nucleotides align to TRBD2. With V trimmed by 4 bases and J by 6 bases, 8 bases remained unmatched. Germline V gene data show CDR1 as SGHKS and CDR2 as YYEKEE (reference sequence). The CDR3 is made up of 17 amino acids. For the CDR3, the DNA is TGTGCCAGCAGCGCCAGACTAGCGGGGGGGCCAGCCGGGGAGCTGTTTTTT. It translates to CASSARLAGGPAGELFF.

The chain is built from TRBV2 and TRBJ1-2, with 7 nucleotides matching TRBD1. Germline CDR1 reads SNHLY; CDR2 reads FYNNEI. V shed 7 bases and J 4 bases; nucleotides not matched to a gene: 12. The CDR3 has 15 amino acids. CDR3 region: CASIIRDSLSYGYTF. CDR3 sequence (DNA): TGTGCCAGCATCATCCGGGACAGCCTTTCCTATGGCTACACCTTC.

The chain joins TRBV28 to TRBJ1-1; a weak D match, TRBD1 (6 bases). CDR1 and CDR2 (germline): MDHEN, SYDVKM. Deletions cut 7 bases from V and 5 bases from J, with 17 bases between. This CDR3 contains 14 residues. The CDR3 bases are TGTGCCAGCATTCCTCGGAGGGGGGGGACTGAAGCTTTCTTT. This gives the protein CASIPRRGGTEAFF.

The V gene is TRBV28, the J gene TRBJ2-2; maybe TRBD2 (6 bases). Germline CDR1 reads MDHEN; CDR2 reads SYDVKM. V dropped 5 bases and J dropped 6 bases, with 13 bases sitting between them. The CDR3 has 14 amino acids. The CDR3 region has the DNA TGTGCCAGCAGTCCGGGACTGGGTCCCGGGGAGCTGTTTTTT. Translating gives CASSPGLGPGELFF.

This chain links TRBV5-5 with TRBJ1-1; D is ambiguous. V was pared by 1 base and J by 6 bases, with 13 bases between. There are 14 residues in the CDR3. Germline CDR1 reads SGHKS; CDR2 reads YYEKEE (reference sequence). CDR3: CASSLSGIKAEAFF. In nucleotides, the CDR3 is TGTGCCAGCAGCTTGTCCGGGATTAAAGCTGAAGCTTTCTTT.

This clone has a single count. The CDR3 nucleotides read TGTGCCAGCAGTGAAGGGAGAGGGATAAATGGCTACACCTTC. This translates into CASSEGRGINGYTF. The V gene is TRBV6-1, the J gene TRBJ1-2, with unresolved D. The V and J ends lost 1 base and 6 bases respectively, with 12 bases between them. Germline V gene data show CDR1 as MNHNS and CDR2 as SASEGT. This CDR3 is built from 14 residues.

The gene calls are TRBV5-6 and TRBJ2-7; D unclear. The CDR3 consists of 12 residues. CDR1 and CDR2 (germline): SGHDT, YYEEEE. The V gene lost 3 bases and the J gene lost 0 bases, with 4 bases spanning the gap. The CDR3 DNA sequence: TGTGCCAGCAGCTACGACTCCTACGAGCAGTACTTC. Protein sequence: CASSYDSYEQYF. Full variable domain (outside the CDR3, taken from reference TRBV5-6 and TRBJ2-7): DAGVTQSPTHLIKTRGQQVTLRCSPKSGHDTVSWYQQALGQGPQFIFQYYEEEERQRGNFPDRFSGHQFPNYSSELNVNALLLGDSALYLCASSYDSYEQYFGPGTRLTVT.

This clone was seen once. The chain joins TRBV5-1 to TRBJ2-7; 8 bases are a match to TRBD2. Trimming took 4 bases from V and 2 from J; bases not matched to a gene: 11. CDR1 SGHRS and CDR2 YFSETQ come from the germline V gene. The CDR3 sequence is 16 residues long. CDR3 residues: CASSAREAGVAYEQYF. The DNA for the CDR3 is TGCGCCAGCAGCGCCCGTGAAGCGGGAGTGGCCTACGAGCAGTACTTC.

This clone was detected once. This rearrangement joins TRBV2 to TRBJ1-3; D unresolved. The CDR3 is 15 amino acids. Trimming removed 0 bases from V and 2 bases from J, with 8 bases in between. Germline assignment: CDR1 SNHLY and CDR2 FYNNEI. The CDR3 DNA follows: TGTGCCAGCAGTGAAGCTTCGGGCCCTGGAAACACCATATATTTT. Protein product: CASSEASGPGNTIYF. The full variable domain, completed using reference TRBV2 and TRBJ1-3, is EPEVTQTPSHQVTQMGQEVILRCVPISNHLYFYWYRQILGQKVEFLVSFYNNEISEKSEIFDDQFSVERPDGSNFTLKIRSTKLEDSAMYFCASSEASGPGNTIYFGEGSWLTVV.

The rearrangement links TRBV6-6 to TRBJ1-2; D unclear. The germline V and J ends were trimmed by 6 bases and 1 base, with 12 bases remaining between them. The germline CDR1 and CDR2 sequences are MNHNY and SVGAGI (reference sequence). The CDR3 extends over 14 amino acids. CDR3 nucleotides: TGTGCCAGCAGCCCCGGGCCCCTTAACTATGGCTACACCTTC. Its protein is CASSPGPLNYGYTF.

The table lists this clone with a count of one. This sequence joins TRBV5-1 and TRBJ2-7, with 7 bases identical to TRBD2. With 3 bases clipped from V and 7 bases from J, the junction kept 7 bases outside the gene matches. CDR1 and CDR2 (germline): SGHRS, YFSETQ. The CDR3 is made up of 13 amino acids. CDR3 region: CASSYRVGGEQYF. The CDR3 region has the DNA TGCGCCAGCAGCTACCGGGTCGGGGGGGAGCAGTACTTC.

The V gene is TRBV11-2, the J gene TRBJ2-3; D not resolved. The CDR3 extends over 12 amino acids. V was cut by 5 bases and J by 2 bases, with 5 bases left in between. The germline V gene encodes CDR1 SGHAT and CDR2 FQNNGV. The CDR3 here is CASSASTDTQYF. The CDR3 bases are TGTGCCAGCAGCGCCTCCACAGATACGCAGTATTTT. Full variable domain (missing parts from reference TRBV11-2 and TRBJ2-3): EAGVAQSPRYKIIEKRQSVAFWCNPISGHATLYWYQQILGQGPKLLIQFQNNGVVDDSQLPKDRFSAERLKGVDSTLKIQPAKLEDSAVYLCASSASTDTQYFGPGTRLTVL.

The V call is TRBV6-5, the J call TRBJ2-5, with D perhaps assigned TRBD1 or TRBD2 (5 bases each). This CDR3 region has 16 residues. The V gene lost 4 bases and the J gene lost 5 bases, with 20 bases spanning the gap. The V gene's germline CDR1 is MNHEY and CDR2 SVGAGI. The DNA of the CDR3 is TGTGCCAGCAGTTCCCGGGACCCCGGGTTCTGGGAGACCCAGTACTTC. Encoded protein: CASSSRDPGFWETQYF.

The rearrangement joins TRBV7-9 to TRBJ2-7; 12 nucleotides agree with TRBD2. The CDR3 is made up of 16 amino acids. V trimming: 5 bases; J trimming: 7 bases; junction bases outside the gene matches: 12. Germline-derived CDR1 and CDR2 are SEHNR and FQNEAQ (reference sequence). The CDR3 is CASSPRTSGTFGEQYF. For the CDR3, the DNA is TGTGCCAGCAGCCCGAGGACTAGCGGGACCTTCGGGGAGCAGTACTTC. Full variable domain (outside the CDR3, taken from reference TRBV7-9 and TRBJ2-7): DTGVSQNPRHKITKRGQNVTFRCDPISEHNRLYWYRQTLGQGPEFLTYFQNEAQLEKSRLLSDRFSAERPKGSFSTLEIQRTEQGDSAMYLCASSPRTSGTFGEQYFGPGTRLTVT.

The rearrangement joins TRBV27 to TRBJ1-1; 7 nucleotides align to TRBD1. Germline V gene sequence: CDR1 MNHEY, CDR2 SMNVEV (reference sequence). V shed 0 bases and J 4 bases; nucleotides not matched to a gene: 2. The CDR3 is 14 amino acids. The CDR3 spells CASSLSRTGTEAFF. The CDR3 DNA reads TGTGCCAGCAGTTTATCGAGGACAGGCACTGAAGCTTTCTTT.

This sequence joins TRBV7-9 and TRBJ2-5; no firm D call. Germline-derived CDR1 and CDR2 are SEHNR and FQNEAQ (reference sequence). The CDR3 has 18 residues. The V end lost 4 bases, the J end lost 0 bases, and 21 bases lay between the germline ends. The CDR3, as DNA: TGTGCCAGCAGCTCGATGCCCGACGGACGATACTACCAAGAGACCCAGTACTTC. Translated: CASSSMPDGRYYQETQYF.

The CDR3 region has the DNA TGTGCCAGCAGCCGGGACGGCCCTAATGAAAAACTGTTTTTT. This gives the protein CASSRDGPNEKLFF. The V gene is TRBV7-9, the J gene TRBJ1-4, with a weak D call TRBD1 (5 bases). The CDR3 is 14 residues long. V lost 5 bases to trimming and J lost 3 bases, with 10 bases between them. CDR1 and CDR2 (germline): SEHNR, FQNEAQ (reference sequence).

V gene TRBV28 combines with J gene TRBJ1-2; D gene ambiguous. The CDR3 has 13 amino acids. Germline lookup yields CDR1 MDHEN and CDR2 SYDVKM. Trimming shortened V by 3 bases and J by 4 bases, and 9 bases separated the two germline ends. CDR3 sequence reads: CASSFGATYGYTF. CDR3 DNA sequence: TGTGCCAGCAGTTTTGGAGCCACCTATGGCTACACCTTC.

J is TRBJ1-2 and V is TRBV9, with D perhaps matching TRBD1 (5 bases). Germline V gene lookup returns CDR1 SGDLS and CDR2 YYNGEE. The V end was cut by 0 bases, the J end by 0 bases, with 12 bases between. This CDR3 contains 16 residues. The CDR3, as DNA: TGTGCCAGCAGCGTAGGCACTTCGGGGGCTAACTATGGCTACACCTTC. Translated, it gives CASSVGTSGANYGYTF.

V gene TRBV11-2 combines with J gene TRBJ1-1; D call uncertain. Germline V gene data show CDR1 as SGHAT and CDR2 as FQNNGV. Trimming removed 4 bases from V and 4 bases from J, with 16 bases in between. The CDR3 loop spans 15 amino acids. CDR3 protein: CASSSQVHRGTEAFF. For the CDR3, the DNA is TGTGCCAGCAGCTCCCAGGTCCACCGCGGCACTGAAGCTTTCTTT.

The rearrangement joins TRBV15 to TRBJ1-1, with 10 bases fitting TRBD1. CDR1 LNHNV and CDR2 YYDKDF come from the germline V gene (reference sequence). The junction had 8 bases not matched to a gene; V was cut back by 3 bases and J by 4 bases. This CDR3 is 16 amino acids long. The CDR3 region is CATSSPGQGLGTEAFF. In nucleotides, the CDR3 is TGTGCCACCAGCAGCCCGGGACAGGGGCTGGGCACTGAAGCTTTCTTT.

This clone has a handful of counts. The chain uses TRBV30 and TRBJ1-1; tentatively, D is TRBD1 (6 bases). The V and J ends lost 4 bases and 9 bases respectively, with 12 bases between them. Germline CDR1 GTSNPN, CDR2 SVGIG (reference sequence). CDR3 length: 11 residues. DNA for the CDR3: TGTGCCTGGAAGTACGACAGGAAAGCTTTCTTT. This gives the protein CAWKYDRKAFF.

V and J are TRBV5-8 and TRBJ2-7; 9 bases are a match to TRBD1. The CDR3 sequence is 16 residues long. From germline, CDR1 is SGHTS and CDR2 YDEGEE. After removal of 0 bases from V and 6 bases from J, the junction contained 10 bases not matched to a gene. The CDR3 is CASSLGGQGYGFEQYF. In DNA, the CDR3 is TGTGCCAGCAGCTTGGGGGGACAGGGCTACGGATTCGAGCAGTACTTC.

CDR3: CSPRDGAFF. The CDR3 nucleotides are TGCAGTCCCAGGGACGGAGCTTTCTTT. The rearrangement joins TRBV20-1 to TRBJ1-1; the D gene is possibly TRBD1 (5 bases). V dropped 8 bases and J dropped 10 bases, with 11 bases sitting between them. This CDR3 comprises 9 residues. Germline V lookup: CDR1 DFQATT, CDR2 SNEGSKA (reference sequence).

This rearrangement joins TRBV5-4 to TRBJ2-4; D is undetermined. V was pared by 5 bases and J by 0 bases, with 12 bases between. Germline V gives CDR1 SGHNT, CDR2 YYREEE (reference sequence). CDR3 size: 15 residues. The CDR3 sequence: CASSDAKLAKNIQYF. CDR3 DNA sequence: TGTGCCAGCAGTGACGCGAAACTAGCCAAAAACATTCAGTACTTC.

V and J are TRBV7-8 and TRBJ1-2; TRBD1 matches at 8 bases. Germline assignment: CDR1 SGHVS and CDR2 FQNEAQ. This CDR3 spans 16 amino acids. The V gene end was trimmed by 2 bases and the J gene end by 4 bases; junction bases not matched to a gene: 9. The CDR3 sequence is CASSLSWDRIFYGYTF. In DNA, the CDR3 is TGTGCCAGCAGCTTATCCTGGGACAGGATTTTCTATGGCTACACCTTC.

The rearrangement joins TRBV4-1 to TRBJ2-1; the D gene is possibly TRBD2 (6 bases). The CDR3 consists of 13 residues. V lost 2 bases and J 7 bases, leaving 9 bases between the germline ends. In germline, CDR1 is MGHRA, CDR2 YSYEKL. The CDR3 is CASSQLLANEQFF. Here the CDR3 DNA reads TGCGCCAGCAGCCAACTGCTAGCGAATGAGCAGTTCTTC.